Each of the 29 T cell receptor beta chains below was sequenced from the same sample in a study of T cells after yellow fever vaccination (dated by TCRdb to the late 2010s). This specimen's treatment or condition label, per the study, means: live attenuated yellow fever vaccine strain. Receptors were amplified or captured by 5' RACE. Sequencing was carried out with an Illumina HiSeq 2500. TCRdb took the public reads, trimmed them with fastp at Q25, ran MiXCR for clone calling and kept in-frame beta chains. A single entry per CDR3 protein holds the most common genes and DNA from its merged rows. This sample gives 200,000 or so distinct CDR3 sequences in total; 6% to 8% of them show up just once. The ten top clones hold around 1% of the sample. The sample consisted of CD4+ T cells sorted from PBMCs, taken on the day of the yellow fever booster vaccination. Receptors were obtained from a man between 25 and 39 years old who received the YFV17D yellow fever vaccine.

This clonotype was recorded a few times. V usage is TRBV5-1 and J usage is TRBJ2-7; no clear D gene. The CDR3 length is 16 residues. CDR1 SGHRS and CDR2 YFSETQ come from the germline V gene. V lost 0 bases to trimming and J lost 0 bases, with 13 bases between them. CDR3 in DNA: TGCGCCAGCAGCTTGGCCTCAGCCGCCGACTCCTACGAGCAGTACTTC. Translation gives CASSLASAADSYEQYF.

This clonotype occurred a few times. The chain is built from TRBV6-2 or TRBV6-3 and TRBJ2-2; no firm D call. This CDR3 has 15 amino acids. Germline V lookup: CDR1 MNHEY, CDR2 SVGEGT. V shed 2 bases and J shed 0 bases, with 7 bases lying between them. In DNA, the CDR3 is TGTGCCAGCAGTTACATTTCGGCGAACACCGGGGAGCTGTTTTTT. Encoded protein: CASSYISANTGELFF.

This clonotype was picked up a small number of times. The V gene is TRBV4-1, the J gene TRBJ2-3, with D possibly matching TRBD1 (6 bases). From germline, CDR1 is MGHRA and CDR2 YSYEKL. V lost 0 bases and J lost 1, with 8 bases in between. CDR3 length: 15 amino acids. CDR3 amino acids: CASSQDPGGTDTQYF. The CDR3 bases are TGCGCCAGCAGCCAAGATCCAGGGGGCACAGATACGCAGTATTTT.

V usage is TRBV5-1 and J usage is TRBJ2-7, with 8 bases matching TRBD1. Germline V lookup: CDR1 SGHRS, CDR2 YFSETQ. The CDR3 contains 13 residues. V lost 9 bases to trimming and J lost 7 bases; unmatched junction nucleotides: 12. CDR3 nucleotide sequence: TGCGCCAACTTGGACAGGGCTGTCCAAGAGCAGTACTTC. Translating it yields CANLDRAVQEQYF. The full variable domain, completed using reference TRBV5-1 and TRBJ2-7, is KAGVTQTPRYLIKTRGQQVTLSCSPISGHRSVSWYQQTPGQGLQFLFEYFSETQRNKGNFPGRFSGRQFSNSRSEMNVSTLELGDSALYLCANLDRAVQEQYFGPGTRLTVT.

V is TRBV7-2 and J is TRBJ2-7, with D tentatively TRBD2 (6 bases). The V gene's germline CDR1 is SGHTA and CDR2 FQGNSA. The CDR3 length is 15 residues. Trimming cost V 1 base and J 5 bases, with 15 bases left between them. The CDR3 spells CASSLVGGAGHEQYF. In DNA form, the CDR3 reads TGTGCCAGCAGCTTAGTGGGGGGTGCGGGGCACGAGCAGTACTTC.

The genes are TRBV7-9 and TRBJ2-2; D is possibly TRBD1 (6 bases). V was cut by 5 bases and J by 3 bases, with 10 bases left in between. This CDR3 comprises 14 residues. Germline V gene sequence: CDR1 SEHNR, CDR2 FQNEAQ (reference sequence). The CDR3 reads CASSQGTYTGELFF. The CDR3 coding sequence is TGTGCCAGCAGCCAGGGGACCTACACCGGGGAGCTGTTTTTT. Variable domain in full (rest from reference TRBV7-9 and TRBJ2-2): DTGVSQNPRHKITKRGQNVTFRCDPISEHNRLYWYRQTLGQGPEFLTYFQNEAQLEKSRLLSDRFSAERPKGSFSTLEIQRTEQGDSAMYLCASSQGTYTGELFFGEGSRLTVL.

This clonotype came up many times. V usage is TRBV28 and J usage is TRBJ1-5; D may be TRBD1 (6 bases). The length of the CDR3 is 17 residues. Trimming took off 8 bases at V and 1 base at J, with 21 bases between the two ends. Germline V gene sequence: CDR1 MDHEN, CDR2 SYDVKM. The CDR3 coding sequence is TGTGCCAGCGCCTCCGGGCAGGGGTATGACAGCAATCAGCCCCAGCATTTT. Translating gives CASASGQGYDSNQPQHF.

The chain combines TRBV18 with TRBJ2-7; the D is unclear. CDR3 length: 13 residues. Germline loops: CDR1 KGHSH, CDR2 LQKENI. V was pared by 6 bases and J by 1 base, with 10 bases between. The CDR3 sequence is CASSPLLSYEQYF. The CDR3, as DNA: TGTGCCAGCTCTCCTCTCTTATCCTACGAGCAGTACTTC.

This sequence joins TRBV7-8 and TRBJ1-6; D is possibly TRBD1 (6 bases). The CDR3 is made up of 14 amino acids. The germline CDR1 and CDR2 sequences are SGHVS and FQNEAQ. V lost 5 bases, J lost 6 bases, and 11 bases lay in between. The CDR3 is CASSQGQTNSPLHF. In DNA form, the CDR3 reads TGTGCCAGCAGCCAGGGGCAGACTAATTCACCCCTCCACTTT.

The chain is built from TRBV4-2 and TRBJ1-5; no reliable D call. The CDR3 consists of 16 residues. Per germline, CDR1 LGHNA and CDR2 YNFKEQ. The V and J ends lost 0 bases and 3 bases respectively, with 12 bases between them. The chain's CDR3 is CASSQDSSRYNQPQHF. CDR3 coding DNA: TGTGCCAGCAGCCAAGATTCGAGCAGGTACAATCAGCCCCAGCATTTT.

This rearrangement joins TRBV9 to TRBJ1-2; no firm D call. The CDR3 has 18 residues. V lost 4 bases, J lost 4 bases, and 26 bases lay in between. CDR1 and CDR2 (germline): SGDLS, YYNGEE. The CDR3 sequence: CASSIESGRRRSAYGYTF. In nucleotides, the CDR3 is TGTGCCAGCAGCATAGAGTCGGGCAGGCGGCGAAGCGCCTATGGCTACACCTTC.

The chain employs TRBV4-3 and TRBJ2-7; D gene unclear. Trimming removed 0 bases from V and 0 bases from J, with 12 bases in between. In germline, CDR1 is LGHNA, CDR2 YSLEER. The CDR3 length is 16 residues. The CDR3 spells CASSQEGLSSSYEQYF. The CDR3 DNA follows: TGCGCCAGCAGCCAAGAAGGTCTCTCGAGCTCCTACGAGCAGTACTTC.

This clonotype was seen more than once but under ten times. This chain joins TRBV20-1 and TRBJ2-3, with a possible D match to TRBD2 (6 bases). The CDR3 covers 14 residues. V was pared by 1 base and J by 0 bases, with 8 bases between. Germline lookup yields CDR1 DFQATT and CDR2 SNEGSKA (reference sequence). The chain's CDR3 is CSARGTTSTDTQYF. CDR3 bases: TGCAGTGCTAGAGGGACTACTAGCACAGATACGCAGTATTTT.

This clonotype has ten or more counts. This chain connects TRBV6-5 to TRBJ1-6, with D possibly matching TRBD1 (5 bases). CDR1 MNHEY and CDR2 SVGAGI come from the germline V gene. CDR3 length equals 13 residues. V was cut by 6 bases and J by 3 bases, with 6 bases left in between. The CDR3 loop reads CASRQVYNSPLHF. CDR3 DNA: TGTGCCAGCAGACAGGTCTATAATTCACCCCTCCACTTT.

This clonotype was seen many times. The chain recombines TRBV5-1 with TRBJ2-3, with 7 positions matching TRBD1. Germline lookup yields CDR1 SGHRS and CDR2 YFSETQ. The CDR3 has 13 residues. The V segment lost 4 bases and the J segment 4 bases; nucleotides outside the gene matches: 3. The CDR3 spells CASSPGTADTQYF. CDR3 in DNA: TGCGCCAGCAGCCCCGGGACAGCAGATACGCAGTATTTT.

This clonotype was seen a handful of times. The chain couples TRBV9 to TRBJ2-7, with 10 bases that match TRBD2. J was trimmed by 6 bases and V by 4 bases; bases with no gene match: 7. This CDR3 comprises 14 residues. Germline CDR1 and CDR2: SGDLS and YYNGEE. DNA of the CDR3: TGTGCCAGCAGCTCGACTAGCGGGTGGACCGAGCAGTACTTC. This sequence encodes CASSSTSGWTEQYF.

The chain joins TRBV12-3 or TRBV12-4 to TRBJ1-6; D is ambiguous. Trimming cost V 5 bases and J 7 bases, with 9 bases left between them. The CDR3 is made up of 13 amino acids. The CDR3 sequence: CASSTSENSPLHF. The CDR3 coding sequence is TGTGCCAGCAGTACCTCCGAGAATTCACCCCTCCACTTT.

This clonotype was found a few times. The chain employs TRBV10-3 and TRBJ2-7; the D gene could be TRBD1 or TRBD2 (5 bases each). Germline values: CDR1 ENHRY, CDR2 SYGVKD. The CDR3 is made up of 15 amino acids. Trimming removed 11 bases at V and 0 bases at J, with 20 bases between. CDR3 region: CASFPGAASSYEQYF. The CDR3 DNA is TGTGCCTCCTTTCCCGGGGCAGCAAGCTCCTACGAGCAGTACTTC.

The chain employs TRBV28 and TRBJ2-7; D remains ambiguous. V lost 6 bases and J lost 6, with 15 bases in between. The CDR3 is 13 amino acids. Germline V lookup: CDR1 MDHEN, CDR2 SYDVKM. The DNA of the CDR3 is TGTGCCAGCAGCCCACCCTTCTCCCGCGAGCAGTACTTC. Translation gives CASSPPFSREQYF.

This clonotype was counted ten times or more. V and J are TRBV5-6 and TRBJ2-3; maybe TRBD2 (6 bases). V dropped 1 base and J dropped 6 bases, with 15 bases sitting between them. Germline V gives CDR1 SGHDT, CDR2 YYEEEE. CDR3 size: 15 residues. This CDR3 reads CASSLRESDEDTQYF. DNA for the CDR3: TGTGCCAGCAGCTTGCGGGAGTCGGATGAGGATACGCAGTATTTT.

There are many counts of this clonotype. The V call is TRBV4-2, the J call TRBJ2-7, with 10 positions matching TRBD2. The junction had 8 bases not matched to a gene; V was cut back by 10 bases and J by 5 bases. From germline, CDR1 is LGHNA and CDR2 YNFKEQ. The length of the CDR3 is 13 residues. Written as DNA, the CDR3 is TGTGCCACCGCTAGCGGGAGAGGTAACGAGCAGTACTTC. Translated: CATASGRGNEQYF.

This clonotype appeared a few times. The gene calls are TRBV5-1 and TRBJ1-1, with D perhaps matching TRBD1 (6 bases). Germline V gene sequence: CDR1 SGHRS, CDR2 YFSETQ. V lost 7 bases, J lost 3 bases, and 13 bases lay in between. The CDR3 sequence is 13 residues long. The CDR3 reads CASGGGADTEAFF. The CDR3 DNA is TGCGCCAGCGGGGGGGGCGCGGACACTGAAGCTTTCTTT.

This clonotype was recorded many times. The CDR3 protein is CAISGTSGTSYNEQFF. The CDR3 DNA sequence: TGTGCCATCAGTGGGACTAGCGGAACCTCCTACAATGAGCAGTTCTTC. The chain employs TRBV10-3 and TRBJ2-1; 10 bases are shared with TRBD2. CDR1 and CDR2 from the germline V gene are ENHRY and SYGVKD. Trimming removed 4 bases from V and 0 bases from J; junction bases left unmatched: 3. The CDR3 loop spans 16 amino acids.

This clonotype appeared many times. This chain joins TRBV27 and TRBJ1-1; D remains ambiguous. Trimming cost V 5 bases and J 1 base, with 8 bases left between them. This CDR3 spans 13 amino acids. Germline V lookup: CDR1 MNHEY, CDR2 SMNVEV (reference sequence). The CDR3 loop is CASSRTTNTEAFF. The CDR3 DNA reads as TGTGCCAGCAGTCGAACCACGAACACTGAAGCTTTCTTT.

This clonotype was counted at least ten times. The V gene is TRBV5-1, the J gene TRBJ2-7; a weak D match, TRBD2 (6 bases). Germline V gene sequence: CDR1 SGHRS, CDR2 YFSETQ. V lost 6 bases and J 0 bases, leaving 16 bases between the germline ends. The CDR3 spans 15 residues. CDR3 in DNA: TGCGCCAGCACCTCGGGCGGGATTAGCTCCTACGAGCAGTACTTC. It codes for CASTSGGISSYEQYF. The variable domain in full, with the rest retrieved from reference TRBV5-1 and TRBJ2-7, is KAGVTQTPRYLIKTRGQQVTLSCSPISGHRSVSWYQQTPGQGLQFLFEYFSETQRNKGNFPGRFSGRQFSNSRSEMNVSTLELGDSALYLCASTSGGISSYEQYFGPGTRLTVT.

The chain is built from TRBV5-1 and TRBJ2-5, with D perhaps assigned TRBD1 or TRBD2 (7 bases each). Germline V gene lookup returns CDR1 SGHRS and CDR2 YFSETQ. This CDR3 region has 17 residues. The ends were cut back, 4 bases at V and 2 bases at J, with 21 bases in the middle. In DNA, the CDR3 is TGCGCCAGCAGCGGGGGGGCAGGGGGTATGAATCAAGAGACCCAGTACTTC. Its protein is CASSGGAGGMNQETQYF.

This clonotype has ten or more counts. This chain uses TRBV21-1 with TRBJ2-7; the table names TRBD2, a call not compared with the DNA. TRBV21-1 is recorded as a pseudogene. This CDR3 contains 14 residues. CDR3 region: CAISLGEGTYEQYF. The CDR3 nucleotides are TGTGCCATTTCTCTGGGGGAGGGAACTTACGAGCAGTACTTC.

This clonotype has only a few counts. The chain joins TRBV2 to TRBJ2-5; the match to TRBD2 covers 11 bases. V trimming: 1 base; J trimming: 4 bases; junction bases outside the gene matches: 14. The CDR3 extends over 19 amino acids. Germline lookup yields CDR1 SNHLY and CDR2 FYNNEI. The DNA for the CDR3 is TGTGCCAGCAGTGAAGGGGCTAGCGGGAGGTGGGGGTCGCGAGAGACCCAGTACTTC. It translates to CASSEGASGRWGSRETQYF.

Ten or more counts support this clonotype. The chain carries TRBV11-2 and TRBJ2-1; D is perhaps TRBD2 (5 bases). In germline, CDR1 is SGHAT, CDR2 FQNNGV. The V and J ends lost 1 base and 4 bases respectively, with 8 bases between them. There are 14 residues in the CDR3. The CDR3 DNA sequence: TGTGCCAGCAGCTTAGCGACGGGGTACAATGAGCAGTTCTTC. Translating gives CASSLATGYNEQFF.